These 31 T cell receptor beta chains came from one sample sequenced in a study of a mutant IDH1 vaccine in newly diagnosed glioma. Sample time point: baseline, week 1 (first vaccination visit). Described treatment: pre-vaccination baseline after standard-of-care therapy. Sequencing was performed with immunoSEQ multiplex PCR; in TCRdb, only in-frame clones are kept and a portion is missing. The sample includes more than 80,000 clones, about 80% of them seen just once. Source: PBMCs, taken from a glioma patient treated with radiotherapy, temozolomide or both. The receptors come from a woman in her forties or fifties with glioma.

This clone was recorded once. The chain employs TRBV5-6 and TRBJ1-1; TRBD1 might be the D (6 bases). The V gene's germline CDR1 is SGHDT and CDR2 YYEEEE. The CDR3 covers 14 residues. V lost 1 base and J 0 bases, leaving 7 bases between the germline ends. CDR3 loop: CASSLQGMNTEAFF. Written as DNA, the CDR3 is TGTGCCAGCAGCTTGCAGGGGATGAACACTGAAGCTTTCTTT.

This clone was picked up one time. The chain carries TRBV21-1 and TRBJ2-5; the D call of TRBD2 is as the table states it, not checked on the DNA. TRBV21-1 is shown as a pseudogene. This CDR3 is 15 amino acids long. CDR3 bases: TGTGCCAGCACCTGGACTAGCGGGGGGGCTGAGACCCAGTACTTC. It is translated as CASTWTSGGAETQYF.

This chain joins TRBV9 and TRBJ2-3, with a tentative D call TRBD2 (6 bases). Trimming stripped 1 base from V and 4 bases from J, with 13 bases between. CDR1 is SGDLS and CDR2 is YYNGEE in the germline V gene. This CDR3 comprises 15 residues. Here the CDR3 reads CASSVQVGGADTQYF. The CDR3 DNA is TGTGCCAGCAGCGTACAGGTCGGCGGGGCAGATACGCAGTATTTT.

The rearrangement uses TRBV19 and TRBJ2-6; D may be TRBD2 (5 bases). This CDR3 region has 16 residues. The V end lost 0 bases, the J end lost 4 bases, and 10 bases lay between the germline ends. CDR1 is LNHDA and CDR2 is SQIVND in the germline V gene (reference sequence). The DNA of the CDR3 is TGTGCCAGTAGTATAGATTACGGGGTCGGGGCCAACGTCCTGACTTTC. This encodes CASSIDYGVGANVLTF.

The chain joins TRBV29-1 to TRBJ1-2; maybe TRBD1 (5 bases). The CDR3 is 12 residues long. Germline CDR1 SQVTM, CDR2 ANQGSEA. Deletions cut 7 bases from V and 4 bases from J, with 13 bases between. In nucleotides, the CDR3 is TGCAGCGCCCGTCAGGGTTTCTATGGCTACACCTTC. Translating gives CSARQGFYGYTF.

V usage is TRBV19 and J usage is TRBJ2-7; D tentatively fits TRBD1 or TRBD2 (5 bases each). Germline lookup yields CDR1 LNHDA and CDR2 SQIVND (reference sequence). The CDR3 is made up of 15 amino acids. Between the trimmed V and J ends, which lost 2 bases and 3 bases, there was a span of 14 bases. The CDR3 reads CASSIFGTRGYEQYF. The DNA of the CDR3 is TGTGCCAGTAGTATATTTGGGACCCGTGGCTACGAGCAGTACTTC. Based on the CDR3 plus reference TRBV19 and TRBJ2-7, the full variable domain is DGGITQSPKYLFRKEGQNVTLSCEQNLNHDAMYWYRQDPGQGLRLIYYSQIVNDFQKGDIAEGYSVSREKKESFPLTVTSAQKNPTAFYLCASSIFGTRGYEQYFGPGTRLTVT.

The chain's CDR3 is CASSELSKDRAAFF. The CDR3 DNA follows: TGTGCCAGCAGTGAATTGAGTAAGGACAGGGCAGCTTTCTTT. The chain has TRBV25-1 and TRBJ1-1, with 8 bases identical to TRBD1. The CDR3 loop spans 14 amino acids. Germline lookup yields CDR1 MGHDK and CDR2 SYGVNS. Trimming removed 1 base from V and 10 bases from J; junction bases left unmatched: 8.

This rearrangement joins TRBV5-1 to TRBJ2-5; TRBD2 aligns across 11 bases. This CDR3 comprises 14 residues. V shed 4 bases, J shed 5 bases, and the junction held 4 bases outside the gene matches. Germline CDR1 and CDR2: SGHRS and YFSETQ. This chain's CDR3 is CASSQTSGVETQYF. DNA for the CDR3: TGCGCCAGCAGCCAGACTAGCGGGGTTGAGACCCAGTACTTC.

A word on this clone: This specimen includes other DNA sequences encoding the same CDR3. The CDR3 here is CASSLEGATEAFF. In DNA, the CDR3 is TGTGCCAGCAGTTTAGAAGGGGCCACTGAAGCTTTCTTT. V is TRBV28 and J is TRBJ1-1; D perhaps matches TRBD1 (5 bases). Germline V gene sequence: CDR1 MDHEN, CDR2 SYDVKM. The CDR3 spans 13 residues. The ends were cut back, 2 bases at V and 4 bases at J, with 8 bases in the middle. The full variable domain, with the rest looked up from reference TRBV28 and TRBJ1-1, is DVKVTQSSRYLVKRTGEKVFLECVQDMDHENMFWYRQDPGLGLRLIYFSYDVKMKEKGDIPEGYSVSREKKERFSLILESASTNQTSMYLCASSLEGATEAFFGQGTRLTVV.

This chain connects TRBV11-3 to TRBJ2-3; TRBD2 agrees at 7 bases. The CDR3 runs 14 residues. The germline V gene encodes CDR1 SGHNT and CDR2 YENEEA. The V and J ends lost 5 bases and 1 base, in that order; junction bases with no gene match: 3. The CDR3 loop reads CASSPSGGTDTQYF. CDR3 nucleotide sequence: TGTGCCAGCAGCCCCAGCGGGGGCACAGATACGCAGTATTTT. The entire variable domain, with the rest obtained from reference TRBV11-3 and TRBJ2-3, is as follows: EAGVVQSPRYKIIEKKQPVAFWCNPISGHNTLYWYLQNLGQGPELLIRYENEEAVDDSQLPKDRFSAERLKGVDSTLKIQPAELGDSAVYLCASSPSGGTDTQYFGPGTRLTVL.

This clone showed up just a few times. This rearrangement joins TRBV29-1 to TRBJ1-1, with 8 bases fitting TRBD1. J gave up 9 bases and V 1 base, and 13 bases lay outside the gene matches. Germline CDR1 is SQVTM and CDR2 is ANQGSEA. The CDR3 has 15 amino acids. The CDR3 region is CSVEAYETGESKAFF. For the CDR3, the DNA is TGCAGCGTTGAAGCTTATGAGACAGGGGAGTCGAAAGCTTTCTTT.

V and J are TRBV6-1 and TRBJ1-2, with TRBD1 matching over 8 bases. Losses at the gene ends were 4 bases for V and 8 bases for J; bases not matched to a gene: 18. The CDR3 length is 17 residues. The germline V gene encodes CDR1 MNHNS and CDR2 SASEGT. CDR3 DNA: TGTGCCAGCAGTGTTGGTATTATTGCTCTAGCAGGGGGCGGCTACACCTTC. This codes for CASSVGIIALAGGGYTF.

Written as DNA, the CDR3 is TGTGCCAGCAGCCCCCTCGGAGGGGCGGTTAGCAATCAGCCCCAGCATTTT. This gives the protein CASSPLGGAVSNQPQHF. V is TRBV7-6 and J is TRBJ1-5, with D maybe TRBD1 (5 bases). V dropped 5 bases and J dropped 0 bases, with 17 bases sitting between them. From germline, CDR1 is SGHVS and CDR2 FNYEAQ. CDR3 length: 17 amino acids.

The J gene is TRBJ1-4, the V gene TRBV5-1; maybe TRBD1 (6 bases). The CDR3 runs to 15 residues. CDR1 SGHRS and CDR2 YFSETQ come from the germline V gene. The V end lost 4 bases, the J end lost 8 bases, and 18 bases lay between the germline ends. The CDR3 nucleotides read TGCGCCAGCAGCCGTTTCTCAACAGGGCCCGAAAAACTGTTTTTT. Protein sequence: CASSRFSTGPEKLFF.

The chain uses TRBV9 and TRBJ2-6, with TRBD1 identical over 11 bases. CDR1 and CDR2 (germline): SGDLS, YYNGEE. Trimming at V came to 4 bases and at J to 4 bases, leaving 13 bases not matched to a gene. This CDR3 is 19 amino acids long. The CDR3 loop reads CASSSPGQGGRVGANVLTF. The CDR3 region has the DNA TGTGCCAGCAGCTCCCCGGGACAGGGGGGACGGGTGGGGGCCAACGTCCTGACTTTC. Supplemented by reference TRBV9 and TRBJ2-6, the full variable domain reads DSGVTQTPKHLITATGQRVTLRCSPRSGDLSVYWYQQSLDQGLQFLIQYYNGEERAKGNILERFSAQQFPDLHSELNLSSLELGDSALYFCASSSPGQGGRVGANVLTFGAGSRLTVL.

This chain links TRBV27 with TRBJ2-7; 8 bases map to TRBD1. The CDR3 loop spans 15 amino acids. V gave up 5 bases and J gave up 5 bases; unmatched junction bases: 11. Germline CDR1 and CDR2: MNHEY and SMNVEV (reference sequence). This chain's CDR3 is CASSEDRVSGNEQYF. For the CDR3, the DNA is TGTGCCAGCAGTGAGGACAGGGTCTCGGGCAACGAGCAGTACTTC.

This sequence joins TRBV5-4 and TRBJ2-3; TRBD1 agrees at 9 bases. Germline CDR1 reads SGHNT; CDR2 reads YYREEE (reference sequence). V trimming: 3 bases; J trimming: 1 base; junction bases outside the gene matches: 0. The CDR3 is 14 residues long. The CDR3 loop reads CASSWDRGTDTQYF. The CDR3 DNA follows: TGTGCCAGCAGCTGGGACAGGGGCACAGATACGCAGTATTTT. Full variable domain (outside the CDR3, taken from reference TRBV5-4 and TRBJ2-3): ETGVTQSPTHLIKTRGQQVTLRCSSQSGHNTVSWYQQALGQGPQFIFQYYREEENGRGNFPPRFSGLQFPNYSSELNVNALELDDSALYLCASSWDRGTDTQYFGPGTRLTVL.

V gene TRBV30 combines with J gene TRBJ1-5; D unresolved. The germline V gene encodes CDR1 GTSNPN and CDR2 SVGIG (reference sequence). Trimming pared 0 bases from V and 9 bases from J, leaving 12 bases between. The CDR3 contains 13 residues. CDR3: CAWSVNGPGPQHF. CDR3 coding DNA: TGTGCCTGGAGTGTCAATGGTCCGGGGCCCCAGCATTTT.

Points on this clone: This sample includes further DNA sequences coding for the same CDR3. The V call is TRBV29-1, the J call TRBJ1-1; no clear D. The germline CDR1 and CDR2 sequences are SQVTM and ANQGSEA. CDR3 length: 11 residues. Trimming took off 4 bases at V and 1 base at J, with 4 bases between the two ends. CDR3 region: CSVVRNTEAFF. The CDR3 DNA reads TGCAGCGTTGTAAGGAACACTGAAGCTTTCTTT.

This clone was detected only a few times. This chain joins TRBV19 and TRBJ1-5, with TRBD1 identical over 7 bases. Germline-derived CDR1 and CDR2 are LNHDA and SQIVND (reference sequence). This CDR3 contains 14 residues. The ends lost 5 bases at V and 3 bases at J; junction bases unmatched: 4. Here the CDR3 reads CASSRTGHNQPQHF. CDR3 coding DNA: TGTGCCAGTAGTCGGACAGGTCACAATCAGCCCCAGCATTTT.

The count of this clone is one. The CDR3 protein is CASRTTGGGGWAQHF. The CDR3 bases are TGTGCCAGCAGGACGACAGGGGGGGGAGGTTGGGCCCAGCATTTT. The J gene is TRBJ1-5, the V gene TRBV6-6; 9 nucleotides agree with TRBD1. V was clipped by 6 bases and J by 11 bases; unmatched bases: 14. The length of the CDR3 is 15 residues. CDR1 MNHNY and CDR2 SVGAGI come from the germline V gene (reference sequence).

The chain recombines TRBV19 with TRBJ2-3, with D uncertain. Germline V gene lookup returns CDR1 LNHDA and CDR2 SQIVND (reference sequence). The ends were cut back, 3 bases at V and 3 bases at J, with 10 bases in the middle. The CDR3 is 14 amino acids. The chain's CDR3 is CASSMSVATDTQYF. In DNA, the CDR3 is TGTGCCAGTAGTATGTCAGTCGCGACAGATACGCAGTATTTT.

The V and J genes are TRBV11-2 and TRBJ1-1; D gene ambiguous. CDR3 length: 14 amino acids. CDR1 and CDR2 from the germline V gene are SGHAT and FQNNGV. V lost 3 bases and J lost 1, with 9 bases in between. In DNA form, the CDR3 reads TGTGCCAGCAGCTTGTCCCTAAGGAACACTGAAGCTTTCTTT. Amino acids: CASSLSLRNTEAFF.

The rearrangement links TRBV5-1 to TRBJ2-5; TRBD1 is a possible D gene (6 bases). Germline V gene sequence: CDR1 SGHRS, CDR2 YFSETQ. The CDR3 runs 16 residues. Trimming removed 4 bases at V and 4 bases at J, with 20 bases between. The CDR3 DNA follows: TGCGCCAGCAGCCCGGTGGGGGCAGGGTTAGGAGAGACCCAGTACTTC. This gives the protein CASSPVGAGLGETQYF.

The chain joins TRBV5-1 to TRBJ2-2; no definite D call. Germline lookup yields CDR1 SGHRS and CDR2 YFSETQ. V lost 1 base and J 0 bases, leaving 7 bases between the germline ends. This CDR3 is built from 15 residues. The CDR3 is CASSLTAANTGELFF. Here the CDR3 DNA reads TGCGCCAGCAGCTTGACAGCAGCGAACACCGGGGAGCTGTTTTTT. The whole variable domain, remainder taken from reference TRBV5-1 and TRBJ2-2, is KAGVTQTPRYLIKTRGQQVTLSCSPISGHRSVSWYQQTPGQGLQFLFEYFSETQRNKGNFPGRFSGRQFSNSRSEMNVSTLELGDSALYLCASSLTAANTGELFFGEGSRLTVL.

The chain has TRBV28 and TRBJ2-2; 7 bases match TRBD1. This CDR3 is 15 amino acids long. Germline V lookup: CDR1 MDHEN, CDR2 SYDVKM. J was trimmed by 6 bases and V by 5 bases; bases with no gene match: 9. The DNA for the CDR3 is TGTGCCAGCAGTCGCCTCGACAGGGTCGCCGGGGAGCTGTTTTTT. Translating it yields CASSRLDRVAGELFF. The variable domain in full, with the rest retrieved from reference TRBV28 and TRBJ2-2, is DVKVTQSSRYLVKRTGEKVFLECVQDMDHENMFWYRQDPGLGLRLIYFSYDVKMKEKGDIPEGYSVSREKKERFSLILESASTNQTSMYLCASSRLDRVAGELFFGEGSRLTVL.

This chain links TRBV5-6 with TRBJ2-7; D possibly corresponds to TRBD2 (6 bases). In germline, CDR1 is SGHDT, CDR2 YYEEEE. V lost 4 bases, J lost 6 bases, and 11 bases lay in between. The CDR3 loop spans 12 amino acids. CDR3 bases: TGTGCCAGCAGCCAGGGACTTCGCGAGCAGTACTTC. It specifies CASSQGLREQYF. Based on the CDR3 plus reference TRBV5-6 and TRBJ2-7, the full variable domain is DAGVTQSPTHLIKTRGQQVTLRCSPKSGHDTVSWYQQALGQGPQFIFQYYEEEERQRGNFPDRFSGHQFPNYSSELNVNALLLGDSALYLCASSQGLREQYFGPGTRLTVT.

CDR3 in DNA: TGTGCCAGCAGCTTCCCCCGGGACAGGGGAGGCTACACCTTC. It codes for CASSFPRDRGGYTF. V is TRBV7-2 and J is TRBJ1-2, with TRBD1 identical over 10 bases. Trimming removed 3 bases from V and 8 bases from J; junction bases left unmatched: 6. Germline V gene sequence: CDR1 SGHTA, CDR2 FQGNSA. The CDR3 runs to 14 residues.

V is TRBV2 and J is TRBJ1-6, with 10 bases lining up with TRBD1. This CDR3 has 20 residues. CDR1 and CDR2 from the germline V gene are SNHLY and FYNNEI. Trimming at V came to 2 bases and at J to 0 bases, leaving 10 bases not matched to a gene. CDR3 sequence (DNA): TGTGCCAGCAGTGAACTTGGGACAGGGGTTTTCATCTCCTATAATTCACCCCTCCACTTT. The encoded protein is CASSELGTGVFISYNSPLHF.

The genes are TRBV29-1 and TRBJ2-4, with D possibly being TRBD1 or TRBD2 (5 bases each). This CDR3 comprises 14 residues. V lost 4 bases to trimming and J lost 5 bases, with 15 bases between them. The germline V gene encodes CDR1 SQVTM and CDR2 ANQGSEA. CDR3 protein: CSVGDGEPQNIQYF. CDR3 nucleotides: TGCAGCGTTGGGGACGGGGAACCCCAAAACATTCAGTACTTC.

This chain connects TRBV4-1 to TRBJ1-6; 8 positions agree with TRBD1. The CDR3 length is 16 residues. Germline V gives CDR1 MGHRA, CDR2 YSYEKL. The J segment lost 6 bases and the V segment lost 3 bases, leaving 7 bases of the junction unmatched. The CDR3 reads CASSQARTGLNSPLHF. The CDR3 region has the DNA TGCGCCAGCAGCCAGGCGAGGACAGGGCTTAATTCACCCCTCCACTTT.